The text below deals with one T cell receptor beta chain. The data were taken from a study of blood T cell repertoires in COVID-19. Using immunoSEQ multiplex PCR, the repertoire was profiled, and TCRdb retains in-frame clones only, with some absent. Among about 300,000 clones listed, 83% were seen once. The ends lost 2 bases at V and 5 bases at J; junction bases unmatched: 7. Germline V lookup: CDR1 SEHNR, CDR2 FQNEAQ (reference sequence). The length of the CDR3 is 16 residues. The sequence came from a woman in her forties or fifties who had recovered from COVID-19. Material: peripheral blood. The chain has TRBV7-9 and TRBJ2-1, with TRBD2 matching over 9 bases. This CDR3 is CASSLYSGSKDNEQFF. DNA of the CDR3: TGTGCCAGCAGCTTATATAGCGGGAGTAAGGACAATGAGCAGTTCTTC.